This entry lists 9 T cell receptor beta chains sequenced from one sample in a study of STAT5B mutations in CD4+ large granular lymphocyte leukemia. This table comes from immunoSEQ multiplex PCR, and its TCRdb copy is limited to in-frame clones, with some not included. The sample yields about 32,000 clones, just under 85% seen once. The sequencing input was CD4+ T cells from blood buffy coats. These receptors were collected from a human donor in good health.

The chain recombines TRBV18 with TRBJ1-1; TRBD1 is a possible D gene (6 bases). The V gene lost 3 bases and the J gene lost 1 base, with 9 bases spanning the gap. The CDR3 extends over 14 amino acids. CDR1 is KGHSH, CDR2 LQKENI, per germline. The CDR3 DNA follows: TGTGCCAGCTCACCTAGGGGGGAGAACACTGAAGCTTTCTTT. Protein sequence: CASSPRGENTEAFF.

The J gene is TRBJ1-4, the V gene TRBV5-3; D remains unclear. TRBV5-3 is flagged as an ORF with uncertain function. V dropped 7 bases and J dropped 11 bases, with 18 bases sitting between them. The CDR3 sequence is 13 residues long. CDR3: CARPPPTQRKLFF. The CDR3 bases are TGTGCCAGACCTCCCCCAACACAGAGGAAACTGTTTTTT.

The chain recombines TRBV19 with TRBJ2-5; D remains unclear. Trimming left V 5 bases short and J 5 bases short, with 9 bases between. CDR1 is LNHDA, CDR2 SQIVND, per germline (reference sequence). There are 12 residues in the CDR3. CDR3 bases: TGTGCCAGTAGTTCAGTTTCGGAGACCCAGTACTTC. This translates into CASSSVSETQYF.

J is TRBJ2-5 and V is TRBV7-2, with 11 bases aligning to TRBD2. CDR1 and CDR2 from the germline V gene are SGHTA and FQGNSA. With V trimmed by 6 bases and J by 7 bases, 10 bases remained unmatched. CDR3 length: 15 amino acids. The CDR3 DNA reads as TGTGCCAGCAGAACTAGCGGGGGCAACCGGGGGACCCAGTACTTC. Its protein product is CASRTSGGNRGTQYF.

CDR3 residues: CASSPRTSNEQFF. DNA of the CDR3: TGTGCCAGCTCTCCCAGGACTAGCAATGAGCAGTTCTTC. The rearrangement joins TRBV18 to TRBJ2-1; 7 nucleotides line up with TRBD2. The CDR3 length is 13 residues. Trimming cost V 6 bases and J 6 bases; bases outside gene matches: 5. The V gene's germline CDR1 is KGHSH and CDR2 LQKENI.

This sequence joins TRBV6-1 and TRBJ2-1, with no clear D. This CDR3 is 14 amino acids long. V was pared by 6 bases and J by 7 bases, with 16 bases between. Germline V gene data show CDR1 as MNHNS and CDR2 as SASEGT. The CDR3 loop reads CASRPLTEGNEQFF. CDR3 DNA: TGTGCCAGCAGGCCTTTAACGGAAGGGAATGAGCAGTTCTTC.

The V gene is TRBV7-2, the J gene TRBJ2-7, with 10 bases lining up with TRBD1. Germline V CDR1 and CDR2: SGHTA, FQGNSA. V lost 2 bases and J lost 3; bases outside the gene matches: 13. The CDR3 is 18 residues long. The CDR3 DNA reads TGTGCCAGCAGCTTATTTGTCGGGACAGGGGTGGTTGACTACGAGCAGTACTTC. Its protein is CASSLFVGTGVVDYEQYF.

The chain links TRBV4-1 to TRBJ2-7; 13 bases align to TRBD2. This CDR3 has 17 amino acids. Per the germline V gene, CDR1 is MGHRA and CDR2 is YSYEKL. J was trimmed by 5 bases and V by 4 bases; bases with no gene match: 11. In DNA, the CDR3 is TGCGCCAGCAGCCCCGGACTAGCGGGAGTCACCTTCCACGAGCAGTACTTC. The encoded protein is CASSPGLAGVTFHEQYF.

The chain employs TRBV7-9 and TRBJ1-2, with D maybe TRBD1 (6 bases). The V end lost 5 bases, the J end lost 6 bases, and 13 bases lay between the germline ends. The V gene's germline CDR1 is SEHNR and CDR2 FQNEAQ (reference sequence). CDR3 length: 13 amino acids. The DNA for the CDR3 is TGTGCCAGCAGCCCGGGACACGGGGATGGCTACACCTTC. Protein: CASSPGHGDGYTF.